Given below is one T cell receptor beta chain in context. The assay was immunoSEQ multiplex PCR, and TCRdb's table has in-frame clones only and misses some. The sample has about 160,000 clones; 95% to 96% are singletons. The source of the sample is a study of control samples from healthy donors and cancer patients. CDR1 MGHRA and CDR2 YSYEKL come from the germline V gene. The CDR3 length is 16 residues. V was trimmed by 3 bases and J by 2 bases, leaving 14 bases between them. This TCR came from a woman aged 30 to 39 in good health. V usage is TRBV4-1 and J usage is TRBJ1-5; D possibly corresponds to TRBD1 (5 bases). Sequencing was carried out using blood. CDR3 bases: TGCGCCAGCAGCCATGAGCAGGGCCAGGGCAATCAGCCCCAGCATTTT. The encoded protein is CASSHEQGQGNQPQHF.